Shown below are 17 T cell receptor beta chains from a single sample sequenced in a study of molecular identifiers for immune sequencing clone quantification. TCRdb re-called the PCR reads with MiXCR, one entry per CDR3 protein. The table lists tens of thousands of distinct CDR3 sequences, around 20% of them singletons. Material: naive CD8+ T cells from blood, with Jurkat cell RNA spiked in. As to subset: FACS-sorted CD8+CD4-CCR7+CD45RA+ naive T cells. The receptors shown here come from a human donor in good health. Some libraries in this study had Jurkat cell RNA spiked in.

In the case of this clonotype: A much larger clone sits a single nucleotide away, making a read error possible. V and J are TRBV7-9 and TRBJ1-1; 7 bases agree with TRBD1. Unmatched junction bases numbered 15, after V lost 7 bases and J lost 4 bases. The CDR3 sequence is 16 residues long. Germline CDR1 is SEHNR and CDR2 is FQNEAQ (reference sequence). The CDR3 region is CASTRQGPMQGTEAFF. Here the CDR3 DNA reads TGTGCCAGCACACGACAGGGACCAATGCAGGGCACTGAAGCTTTCTTT.

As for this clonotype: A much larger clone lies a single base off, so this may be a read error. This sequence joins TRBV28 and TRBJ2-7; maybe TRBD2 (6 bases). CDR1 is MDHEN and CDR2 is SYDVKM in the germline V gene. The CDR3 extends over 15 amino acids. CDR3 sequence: CVSSFGTVSSYEQYF. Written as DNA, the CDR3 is TGTGTCAGCAGTTTTGGGACTGTGAGCTCCTACGAGCAGTACTTC.

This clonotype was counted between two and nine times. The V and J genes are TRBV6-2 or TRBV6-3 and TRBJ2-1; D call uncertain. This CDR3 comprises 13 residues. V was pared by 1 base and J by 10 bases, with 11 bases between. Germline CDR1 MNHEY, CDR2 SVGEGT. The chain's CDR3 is CASSYLMAPEQFF. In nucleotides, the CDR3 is TGTGCCAGCAGTTACTTAATGGCGCCCGAGCAGTTCTTC.

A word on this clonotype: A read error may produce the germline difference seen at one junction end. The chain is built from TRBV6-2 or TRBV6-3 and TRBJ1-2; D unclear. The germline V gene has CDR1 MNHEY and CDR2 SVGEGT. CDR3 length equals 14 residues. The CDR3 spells CVSRWESSNYGYTF. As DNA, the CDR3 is TGTGTCAGCCGCTGGGAATCGTCTAACTATGGCTACACCTTC.

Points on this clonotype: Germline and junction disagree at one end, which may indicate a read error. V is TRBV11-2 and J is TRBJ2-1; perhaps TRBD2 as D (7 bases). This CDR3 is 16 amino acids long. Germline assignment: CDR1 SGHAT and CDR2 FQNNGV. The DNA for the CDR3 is TGTGCCAGCAGCTTACCCGCGGGGGCTATCTACAGTGAGCAGTTCTTC. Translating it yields CASSLPAGAIYSEQFF.

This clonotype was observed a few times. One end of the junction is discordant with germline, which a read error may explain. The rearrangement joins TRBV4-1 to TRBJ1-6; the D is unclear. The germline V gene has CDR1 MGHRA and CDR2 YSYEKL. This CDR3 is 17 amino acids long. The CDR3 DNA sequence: TGCGCCAGCAGCCCTAAACCAGAGGGCTCCTATAATTCACCCCTCCGCTTT. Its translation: CASSPKPEGSYNSPLRF.

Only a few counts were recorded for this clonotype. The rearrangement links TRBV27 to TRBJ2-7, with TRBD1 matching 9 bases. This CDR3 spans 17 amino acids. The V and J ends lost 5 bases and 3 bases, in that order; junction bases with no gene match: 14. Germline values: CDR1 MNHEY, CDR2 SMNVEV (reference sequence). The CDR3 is CASSTLDRGTGIYEQYF. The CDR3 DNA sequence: TGTGCCAGCAGTACCCTCGACCGCGGGACAGGGATCTACGAGCAGTACTTC.

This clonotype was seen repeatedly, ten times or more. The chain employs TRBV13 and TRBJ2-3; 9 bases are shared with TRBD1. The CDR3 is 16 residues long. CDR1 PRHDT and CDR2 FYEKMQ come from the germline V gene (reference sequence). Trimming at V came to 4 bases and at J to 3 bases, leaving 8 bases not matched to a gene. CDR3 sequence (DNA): TGTGCCAGCAGCTGGCGGACAGGGGCGAGTACAGATACGCAGTATTTT. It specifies CASSWRTGASTDTQYF.

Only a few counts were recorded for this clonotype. The CDR3 reads CASSSPLAGRRNEQFF. CDR3 coding DNA: TGTGCCAGCAGTTCCCCGTTAGCGGGACGTAGGAATGAGCAGTTCTTC. J is TRBJ2-1 and V is TRBV28; 8 nucleotides match TRBD2. Germline V lookup: CDR1 MDHEN, CDR2 SYDVKM. Unmatched junction bases numbered 12, after V lost 4 bases and J lost 7 bases. This CDR3 has 16 amino acids.

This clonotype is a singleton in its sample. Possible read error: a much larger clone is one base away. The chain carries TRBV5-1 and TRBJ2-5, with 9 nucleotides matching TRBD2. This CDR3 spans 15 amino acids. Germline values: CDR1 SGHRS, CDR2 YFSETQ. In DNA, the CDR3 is TGCGCCAGCAGCTTTGAGCGGGGGGCACAAGAGACCCAGTATTTC. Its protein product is CASSFERGAQETQYF. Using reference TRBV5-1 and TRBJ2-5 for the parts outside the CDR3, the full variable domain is KAGVTQTPRYLIKTRGQQVTLSCSPISGHRSVSWYQQTPGQGLQFLFEYFSETQRNKGNFPGRFSGRQFSNSRSEMNVSTLELGDSALYLCASSFERGAQETQYFGPGTRLLVL.

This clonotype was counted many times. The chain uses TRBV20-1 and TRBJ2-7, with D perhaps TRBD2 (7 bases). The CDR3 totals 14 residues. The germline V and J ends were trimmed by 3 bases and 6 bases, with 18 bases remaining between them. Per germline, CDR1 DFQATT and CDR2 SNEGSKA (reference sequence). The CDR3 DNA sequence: TGCAGTGCTAGTCGGGAGGCCCAAGGGGGCGAGCAGTACTTC. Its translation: CSASREAQGGEQYF.

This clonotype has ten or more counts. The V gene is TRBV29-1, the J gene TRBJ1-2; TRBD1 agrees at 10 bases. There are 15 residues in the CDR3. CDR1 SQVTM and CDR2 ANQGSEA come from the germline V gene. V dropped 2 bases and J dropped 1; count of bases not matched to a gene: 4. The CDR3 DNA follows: TGCAGCGTTGAAAGAGGGACAGGGGTTAACTATGGCTACACCTTC. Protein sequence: CSVERGTGVNYGYTF.

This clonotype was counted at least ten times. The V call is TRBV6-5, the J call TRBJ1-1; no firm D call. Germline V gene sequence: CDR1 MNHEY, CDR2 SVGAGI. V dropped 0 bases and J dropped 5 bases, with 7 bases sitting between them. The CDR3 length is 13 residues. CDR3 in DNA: TGTGCCAGCAGTTACTCGAAGGTTACTGAAGCTTTCTTT. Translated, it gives CASSYSKVTEAFF.

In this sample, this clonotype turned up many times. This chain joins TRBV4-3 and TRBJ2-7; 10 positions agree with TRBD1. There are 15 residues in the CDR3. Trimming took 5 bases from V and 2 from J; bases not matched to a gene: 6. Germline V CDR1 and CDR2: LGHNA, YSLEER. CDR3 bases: TGCGCCAGCAGCGGAGGGACAGGGGTCCCCTACGAGCAGTACTTC. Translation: CASSGGTGVPYEQYF.

The CDR3 here is CASRNPGELFF. In DNA form, the CDR3 reads TGTGCCAGCAGAAATCCGGGGGAGCTGTTTTTT. This rearrangement joins TRBV6-7 to TRBJ2-2; D gene unclear. TRBV6-7 is flagged as an ORF with uncertain function. This CDR3 is built from 11 residues. V gave up 6 bases and J gave up 8 bases, with 7 bases separating them.

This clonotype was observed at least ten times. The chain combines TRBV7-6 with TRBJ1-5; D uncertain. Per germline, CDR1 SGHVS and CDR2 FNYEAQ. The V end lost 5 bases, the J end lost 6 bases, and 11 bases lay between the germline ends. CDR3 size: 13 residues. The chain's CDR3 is CASSPLGFQPQHF. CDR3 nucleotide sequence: TGTGCCAGCAGCCCCCTGGGCTTTCAGCCCCAGCATTTT.

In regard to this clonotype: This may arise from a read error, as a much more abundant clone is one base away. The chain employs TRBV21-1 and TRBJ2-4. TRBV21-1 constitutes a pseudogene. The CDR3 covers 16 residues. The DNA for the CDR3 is TGTGCCTGCAGCAAAGTATCCGGATTGGCCAAAAACATTCAGTACTTC. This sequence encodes CACSKVSGLAKNIQYF.